Each of the 11 T cell receptor beta chains below was sequenced from the same sample in a study of CD8 T cells in ankylosing spondylitis. Study findings and constraints: A TCR beta motif made of fewer than ten highly homologous variants seemed typical of ankylosing spondylitis blood.

In TCRdb, the 5' RACE reads were re-called with MiXCR into one record per CDR3 protein. The sample has about 460,000 distinct CDR3 sequences, less than 6% seen once. Their target antigens are unknown. Sequenced input: blood, either unsorted or a sorted T cell fraction (not recorded which). These receptors originate from a male donor with ankylosing spondylitis.

The rearrangement links TRBV12-3 or TRBV12-4 to TRBJ2-3; 9 bases line up with TRBD2. This CDR3 has 19 residues. The DNA for the CDR3 is TGTACCATCAGTTTGGGACTAGCAATTAGCCGGATAAGCACAGATACGCAGTATTTT. It yields the protein CTISLGLAISRISTDTQYF.

This clonotype was counted ten times or more. Germline is not matched at one junction end, which may reflect a read error. V is TRBV7-2 and J is TRBJ1-6; 11 nucleotides line up with TRBD1. The germline V gene has CDR1 SGHTA and CDR2 FQGNSA. The CDR3 is made up of 15 amino acids. The CDR3, as DNA: TGTGCCAGCAGCCTAGCCGGGACAGGGGGTTCACCCCTCCACTTT. This codes for CASSLAGTGGSPLHF.

This clonotype appeared a few times. The chain joins TRBV27 to TRBJ2-1, with D possibly being TRBD2 (6 bases). Trimming took 2 bases from V and 1 from J, leaving 12 bases between them. Germline-derived CDR1 and CDR2 are MNHEY and SMNVEV (reference sequence). This CDR3 has 16 amino acids. CDR3: CASSLRGGISYNEQFF. CDR3 nucleotides: TGTGCCAGCAGTTTACGAGGCGGGATATCCTACAATGAGCAGTTCTTC.

In this sample, this clonotype turned up many times. The chain is built from TRBV28 and TRBJ2-7, with 8 positions matching TRBD1. Germline CDR1 and CDR2: MDHEN and SYDVKM. V lost 3 bases to trimming and J lost 6 bases; unmatched junction nucleotides: 7. The CDR3 is 14 residues long. CDR3 residues: CASSFLGQDSEQYF. In nucleotides, the CDR3 is TGTGCCAGCAGTTTTTTGGGACAGGATTCCGAGCAGTACTTC.

This clonotype was picked up many times. The chain links TRBV10-3 to TRBJ1-1; possibly TRBD1 for D (6 bases). The CDR3 has 14 residues. Germline CDR1 is ENHRY and CDR2 is SYGVKD. Trimming removed 7 bases from V and 4 bases from J, with 16 bases in between. CDR3 region: CAINSVRGATEAFF. Here the CDR3 DNA reads TGTGCCATCAACAGTGTTCGGGGGGCCACTGAAGCTTTCTTT.

Ten or more counts support this clonotype. The chain links TRBV5-1 to TRBJ2-3; possible D gene TRBD1, 6 bases. V lost 7 bases and J lost 3, with 12 bases in between. From germline, CDR1 is SGHRS and CDR2 YFSETQ. This CDR3 is built from 13 residues. This CDR3 reads CASVGQITDTQYF. The CDR3 DNA is TGCGCCAGCGTCGGACAGATTACAGATACGCAGTATTTT.

The DNA for the CDR3 is TGTGCCAGCAGTCACACAATCCACGCAAGGGGAGAAATCGAGCAGTACTTC. Protein sequence: CASSHTIHARGEIEQYF. This chain joins TRBV28 and TRBJ2-7; perhaps D is TRBD1 or TRBD2 (5 bases each). Germline CDR1 and CDR2: MDHEN and SYDVKM. V was clipped by 5 bases and J by 6 bases, with 26 bases between them. The CDR3 is 17 residues long.

This clonotype was detected many times. The rearrangement joins TRBV29-1 to TRBJ2-7; 7 nucleotides agree with TRBD1. The CDR3 spans 12 residues. J lost 4 bases, V lost 6 bases, and 6 bases had no gene match. Germline V gene data show CDR1 as SQVTM and CDR2 as ANQGSEA. The CDR3 nucleotides are TGCAGCGTCCGGGACAGACATTACGAGCAGTACTTC. Translation gives CSVRDRHYEQYF.

This clonotype has at least ten counts. The chain uses TRBV7-2 and TRBJ2-5, with TRBD1 identical over 7 bases. CDR1 is SGHTA, CDR2 FQGNSA, per germline. The CDR3 totals 14 residues. V was clipped by 4 bases and J by 7 bases; unmatched bases: 9. CDR3 amino acids: CASSSTGARRTQYF. In DNA form, the CDR3 reads TGTGCCAGCAGCTCCACAGGGGCGAGGAGGACCCAGTACTTC. Supplemented by reference TRBV7-2 and TRBJ2-5, the full variable domain reads GAGVSQSPSNKVTEKGKDVELRCDPISGHTALYWYRQSLGQGLEFLIYFQGNSAPDKSGLPSDRFSAERTGGSVSTLTIQRTQQEDSAVYLCASSSTGARRTQYFGPGTRLLVL.

This clonotype was seen repeatedly, ten times or more. V gene TRBV5-1 combines with J gene TRBJ1-5; the match to TRBD1 covers 9 bases. This CDR3 has 15 amino acids. Germline CDR1 and CDR2: SGHRS and YFSETQ. V was clipped by 4 bases and J by 0 bases; unmatched bases: 2. CDR3 DNA sequence: TGCGCCAGCAGCGTGGGACAGGGTAGCAATCAGCCCCAGCATTTT. It encodes CASSVGQGSNQPQHF.

This clonotype showed up many times. V and J are TRBV5-6 and TRBJ2-1; 10 bases are shared with TRBD2. The CDR3 runs 17 residues. The V gene end was trimmed by 2 bases and the J gene end by 7 bases; junction bases not matched to a gene: 12. Germline V gene lookup returns CDR1 SGHDT and CDR2 YYEEEE. The CDR3 protein is CASSFYFRLAGVNEQFF. The CDR3 DNA reads TGTGCCAGCAGCTTCTATTTTCGGCTAGCGGGAGTAAATGAGCAGTTCTTC.